These T cell receptor beta chains were read from a single sample in a study of regulatory T cells in long-lasting Graves disease. TCRdb recomputed calls from the multiplex PCR reads with MiXCR, one row per CDR3 protein. This sample yields roughly 300,000 distinct CDR3 sequences, of which about 20% are seen a single time; roughly 27% belongs to the top ten. The material was peripheral blood mononuclear cells (PBMCs), obtained when the disease was refractory, from a patient treated with antithyroid drugs. These receptors were collected from a female donor with Graves disease. The CDR3 runs from the conserved cysteine through the conserved F or W. D genes are given only for firm matches. Size values are once, few and many counts, or a class for expanded clones, and some rows have none.

size	V	length	D	J	CDR3	DNA
.	TRBV18	14	.	TRBJ2-2	CASSPPGGTGELFF	TGTGCCAGCTCACCCCCCGGGGGCACCGGGGAGCTGTTTTTT
.	TRBV3-1	14	.	TRBJ1-2	CASSQDTANYGYTF	TGTGCCAGCAGCCAAGATACCGCTAACTATGGCTACACCTTC
many	TRBV7-2	14	TRBD2	TRBJ2-5	CASSLIGTSETQYF	TGTGCCAGCAGCTTAATCGGGACTAGTGAGACCCAGTACTTC
many	TRBV7-2	13	.	TRBJ1-1	CASKPFMNTEAFF	TGTGCCAGCAAACCCTTTATGAACACTGAAGCTTTCTTT
few	TRBV6-2/TRBV6-3	15	.	TRBJ2-7	CASSYHGRQTYEQYF	TGTGCCAGCAGTTACCATGGGAGGCAGACCTACGAGCAGTACTTC
few	TRBV15	13	.	TRBJ2-1	CATSSGNYNEQFF	TGTGCCACCAGCAGCGGAAACTACAATGAGCAGTTCTTC
many	TRBV6-6	16	TRBD1	TRBJ1-6	CASSYSSLVGTGALHF	TGTGCCAGCAGTTACTCGAGTTTGGTGGGAACAGGGGCCCTCCACTTT
many	TRBV12-3/TRBV12-4	15	.	TRBJ2-2	CASRLGTGATGELFF	TGTGCCAGCAGACTTGGGACGGGCGCAACCGGGGAGCTGTTTTTT
few	TRBV5-1	15	.	TRBJ1-2	CASSSSQGNNYGYTF	TGCGCCAGCAGCTCCAGCCAGGGGAATAACTATGGCTACACCTTC
few	TRBV12-3/TRBV12-4	17	TRBD1	TRBJ2-6	CASRSRDRGSGANVLTF	TGTGCCAGCAGAAGCCGGGACAGGGGCTCTGGGGCCAACGTCCTGACTTTC
.	TRBV7-3	15	TRBD2	TRBJ2-5	CASSRIAGVEETQYF	TGTGCCAGCAGTAGAATAGCGGGAGTGGAGGAGACCCAGTACTTC
.	TRBV11-2	14	TRBD1	TRBJ2-7	CASSRQGVLYEQYF	TGTGCCAGCAGCCGTCAGGGGGTCCTCTACGAGCAGTACTTC
.	TRBV11-2	13	TRBD2	TRBJ2-1	CASSLDGRNEQFF	TGTGCCAGCAGCTTGGACGGGAGGAATGAGCAGTTCTTC
few	TRBV20-1	15	.	TRBJ1-6	CSARSRGIGNSPLHF	TGCAGTGCTAGATCGCGGGGGATAGGTAATTCACCCCTCCACTTT
.	TRBV7-9	17	.	TRBJ2-1	CASSSSGTSRFRGEQFF	TGTGCCAGCAGCTCATCAGGGACGTCGCGCTTTCGGGGTGAGCAGTTCTTC
many	TRBV6-2/TRBV6-3	16	.	TRBJ2-7	CASSYSKNPGNYEQYF	TGTGCCAGCAGTTACTCGAAGAATCCGGGAAACTACGAGCAGTACTTC
many	TRBV6-1	14	.	TRBJ1-4	CASSIVLLDEKLFF	TGTGCCAGCAGCATCGTCCTCCTGGATGAAAAACTGTTTTTT
few	TRBV11-2	17	TRBD2	TRBJ2-2	CASSLKLAGGHTGELFF	TGTGCCAGCAGCTTAAAACTAGCGGGGGGGCACACCGGGGAGCTGTTTTTT
many	TRBV6-2/TRBV6-3	14	.	TRBJ2-2	CASSFPGGPGELFF	TGTGCCAGCAGTTTTCCCGGGGGTCCCGGGGAGCTGTTTTTT
.	TRBV7-2	13	.	TRBJ2-4	CASTSLGENIQYF	TGTGCCAGCACGTCCTTAGGGGAAAACATTCAGTACTTC
.	TRBV2	20	TRBD1	TRBJ2-1	CASSLGWGMTGTVSYNEQFF	TGTGCCAGCAGTCTTGGCTGGGGGATGACGGGGACAGTCAGTTACAATGAGCAGTTCTTC
.	TRBV9	15	.	TRBJ1-6	CASSTTDGPNSPLHF	TGTGCCAGCAGCACAACTGACGGCCCTAATTCACCCCTCCACTTT
many	TRBV12-3/TRBV12-4	11	.	TRBJ1-4	CASSFAEKLFF	TGTGCCAGCAGTTTTGCGGAAAAACTGTTTTTT
few	TRBV4-1	17	.	TRBJ1-4	CASSQERDKASNEKLFF	TGCGCCAGCAGCCAAGAGCGGGACAAGGCCTCTAATGAAAAACTGTTTTTT
.	TRBV7-2	15	TRBD2	TRBJ2-3	CASSWTSSSTDTQYF	TGTGCCAGCAGCTGGACTAGCAGTAGCACAGATACGCAGTATTTT
many	TRBV20-1	15	.	TRBJ1-5	CSVIMGLGRNQPQHF	TGCAGTGTTATAATGGGACTGGGGCGCAATCAGCCCCAGCATTTT
many	TRBV2	14	TRBD1	TRBJ2-7	CATLQPGQGAEQYF	TGTGCCACCCTGCAACCGGGACAGGGGGCCGAGCAGTACTTC
many	TRBV11-2	15	.	TRBJ1-2	CASSPRTQSPYGYTF	TGTGCCAGCAGCCCTCGGACGCAGTCTCCATATGGCTACACCTTC
few	TRBV5-1	20	TRBD2	TRBJ2-5	CASSRTQGSGATDSRKTQYF	TGCGCCAGCAGCCGTACCCAAGGTAGCGGGGCCACCGACTCCAGGAAGACCCAGTACTTC
.	TRBV2	16	.	TRBJ1-1	CASSYWGYPMDTEAFF	TGTGCCAGCAGTTACTGGGGGTACCCCATGGACACTGAAGCTTTCTTT
.	TRBV5-1	17	TRBD2	TRBJ2-2	CASSLRASGRAVGELFF	TGCGCCAGCAGCTTGCGCGCTAGCGGGAGGGCTGTCGGGGAGCTGTTTTTT
.	TRBV20-1	14	TRBD1	TRBJ1-5	CSARQGGGNQPQHF	TGCAGTGCTCGACAGGGGGGAGGCAATCAGCCCCAGCATTTT
many	TRBV12-3/TRBV12-4	13	TRBD1	TRBJ1-5	CASSWTGTQPQHF	TGTGCCAGCAGTTGGACAGGTACTCAGCCCCAGCATTTT
many	TRBV30	14	.	TRBJ1-4	CASELLTGGGKLFF	TGTGCCTCCGAACTATTAACCGGGGGAGGAAAACTGTTTTTT
.	TRBV18	15	.	TRBJ1-5	CASSELRLSNQPQHF	TGTGCCAGCTCAGAGTTGCGTTTGAGCAATCAGCCCCAGCATTTT
.	TRBV20-1	14	TRBD1	TRBJ2-7	CSASGQGVTYEQYF	TGCAGTGCTAGCGGACAGGGGGTTACCTACGAGCAGTACTTC